These 8 T cell receptor beta chains share one sample of origin, sequenced in a study of beta chain features in type 1 diabetes. The study reverse transcribed the entire isolated RNA, so it sequenced expressed TCRB transcripts. Data came from immunoSEQ multiplex PCR; TCRdb stores just in-frame clones and leaves some out. The sample lists 150,000 to 200,000 clones, roughly 63% occurring once. Their specific antigens are unknown. Findings and limits, study-wide: Shorter TCRB CDR3s, moderately but significantly so, marked every one of the four CD4+ subsets in Type 1 diabetes patients.

Sequenced material: naive CD4+ T cells from blood. Every receptor here comes from a man aged 25 to 40 with type 1 diabetes.

The gene calls are TRBV7-9 and TRBJ1-4; maybe TRBD1 (6 bases). The germline gives CDR1 SEHNR, CDR2 FQNEAQ (reference sequence). With 5 bases removed from V and 8 bases from J, the gap between germline ends came to 27 bases. The CDR3 length is 18 residues. The chain's CDR3 is CASSPEGGTITLGEKLFF. The CDR3, as DNA: TGTGCCAGCAGCCCCGAAGGAGGGACAATTACTCTTGGCGAAAAACTGTTTTTT.

V is TRBV9 and J is TRBJ2-7, with D possibly being TRBD2 (5 bases). Germline-derived CDR1 and CDR2 are SGDLS and YYNGEE. The CDR3 spans 13 residues. V lost 4 bases to trimming and J lost 1 base, with 9 bases between them. The DNA of the CDR3 is TGTGCCAGCAGCCCGAGGGAGTCCTACGAGCAGTACTTC. It translates to CASSPRESYEQYF.

This sequence joins TRBV7-2 and TRBJ2-7; maybe TRBD1 (6 bases). The CDR3 has 15 residues. The germline V gene has CDR1 SGHTA and CDR2 FQGNSA. Between the trimmed V and J ends, which lost 3 bases and 5 bases, there was a span of 17 bases. The CDR3 DNA is TGTGCCAGCAGCTTGCTGCCAGGGGCATGGAACGAGCAGTACTTC. Translated, it gives CASSLLPGAWNEQYF.

The J gene is TRBJ2-1, the V gene TRBV30, with unresolved D. Trimming cost V 1 base and J 9 bases, with 4 bases left between them. Per the germline V gene, CDR1 is GTSNPN and CDR2 is SVGIG (reference sequence). The CDR3 totals 10 residues. DNA for the CDR3: TGTGCCTGGAGTGACGTTGAGCAGTTCTTC. Its translation: CAWSDVEQFF.

The rearrangement links TRBV21-1 to TRBJ2-5. TRBV21-1 represents a pseudogene. The CDR3 runs 16 residues. The CDR3 sequence is CASSTTVLRKQETQYF. CDR3 nucleotide sequence: TGTGCCAGCAGCACCACAGTACTACGGAAACAAGAGACCCAGTACTTC.

The chain employs TRBV25-1 and TRBJ2-3, with 15 positions matching TRBD2. This CDR3 region has 15 residues. V lost 6 bases to trimming and J lost 5 bases; unmatched junction nucleotides: 3. The germline V gene has CDR1 MGHDK and CDR2 SYGVNS. As DNA, the CDR3 is TGTGCCAGCAGCAAGGGACTAGCGGGGGGAGATACGCAGTATTTT. It yields the protein CASSKGLAGGDTQYF.

The CDR3 loop is CASSFGTNYGYTF. The DNA for the CDR3 is TGTGCCAGCAGCTTCGGGACAAACTATGGCTACACCTTC. V gene TRBV7-2 combines with J gene TRBJ1-2, with D perhaps matching TRBD1 (6 bases). This CDR3 is built from 13 residues. V was pared by 3 bases and J by 2 bases, with 7 bases between. Germline loops: CDR1 SGHTA, CDR2 FQGNSA.

The V and J genes are TRBV7-2 and TRBJ2-6; D call uncertain. The CDR3 is made up of 16 amino acids. V lost 5 bases and J 4 bases, leaving 15 bases between the germline ends. The germline gives CDR1 SGHTA, CDR2 FQGNSA. This chain's CDR3 is CASSPGLGSGANVLTF. In DNA form, the CDR3 reads TGTGCCAGCAGCCCCGGGCTGGGGTCCGGGGCCAACGTCCTGACTTTC.